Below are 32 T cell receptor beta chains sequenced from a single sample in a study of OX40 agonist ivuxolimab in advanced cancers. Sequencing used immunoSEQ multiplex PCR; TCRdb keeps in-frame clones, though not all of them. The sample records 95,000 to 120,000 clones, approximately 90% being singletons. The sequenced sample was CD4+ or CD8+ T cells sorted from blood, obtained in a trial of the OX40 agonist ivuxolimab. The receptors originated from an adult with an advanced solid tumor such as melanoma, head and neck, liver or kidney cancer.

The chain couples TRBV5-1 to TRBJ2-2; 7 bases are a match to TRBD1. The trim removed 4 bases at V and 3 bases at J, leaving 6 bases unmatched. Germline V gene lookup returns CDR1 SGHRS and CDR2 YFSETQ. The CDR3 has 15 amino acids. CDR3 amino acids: CASSPTGEYTGELFF. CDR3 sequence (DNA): TGCGCCAGCAGCCCAACAGGGGAATACACCGGGGAGCTGTTTTTT.

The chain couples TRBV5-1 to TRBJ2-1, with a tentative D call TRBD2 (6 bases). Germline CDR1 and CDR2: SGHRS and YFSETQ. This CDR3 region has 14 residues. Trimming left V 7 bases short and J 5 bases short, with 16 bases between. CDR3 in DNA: TGCGCCAGCGGTTCCGGGACTTATAACAATGAGCAGTTCTTC. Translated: CASGSGTYNNEQFF.

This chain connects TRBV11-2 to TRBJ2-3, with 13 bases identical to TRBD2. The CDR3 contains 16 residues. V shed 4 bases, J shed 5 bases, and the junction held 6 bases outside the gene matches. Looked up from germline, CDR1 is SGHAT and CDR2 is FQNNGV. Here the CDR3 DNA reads TGTGCCAGCAGCTCAGGGACTAGCGGGGTGGGAGATACGCAGTATTTT. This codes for CASSSGTSGVGDTQYF.

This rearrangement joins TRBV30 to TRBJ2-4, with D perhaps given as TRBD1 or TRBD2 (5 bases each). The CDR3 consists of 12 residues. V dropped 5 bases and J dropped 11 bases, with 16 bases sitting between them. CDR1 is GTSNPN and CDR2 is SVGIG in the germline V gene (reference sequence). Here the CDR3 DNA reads TGTGCCTGGGCCCAATCAGGGAGCGTTCAGTACTTC. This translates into CAWAQSGSVQYF. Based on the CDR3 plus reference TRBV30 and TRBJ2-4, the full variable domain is SQTIHQWPATLVQPVGSPLSLECTVEGTSNPNLYWYRQAAGRGLQLLFYSVGIGQISSEVPQNLSASRPQDRQFILSSKKLLLSDSGFYLCAWAQSGSVQYFGAGTRLSVL.

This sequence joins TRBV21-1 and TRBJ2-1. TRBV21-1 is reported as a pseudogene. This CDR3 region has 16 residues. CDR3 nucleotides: TGTGCCAGCAGCAAAGCGCGAGGAGACGGGCAAAATGAGCAGTTCTTC. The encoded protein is CASSKARGDGQNEQFF.

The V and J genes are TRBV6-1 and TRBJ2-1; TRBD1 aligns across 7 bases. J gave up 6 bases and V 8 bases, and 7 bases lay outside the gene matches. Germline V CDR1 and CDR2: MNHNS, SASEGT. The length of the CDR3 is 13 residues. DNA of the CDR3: TGTGCCAGCGATAAGGACAGGATCAATGAGCAGTTCTTC. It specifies CASDKDRINEQFF.

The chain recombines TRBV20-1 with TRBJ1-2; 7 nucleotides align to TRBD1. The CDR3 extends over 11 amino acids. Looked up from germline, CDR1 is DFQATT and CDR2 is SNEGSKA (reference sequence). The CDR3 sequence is CREGQSYGYTF. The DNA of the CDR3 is TGCAGGGAGGGACAGTCCTATGGCTACACCTTC.

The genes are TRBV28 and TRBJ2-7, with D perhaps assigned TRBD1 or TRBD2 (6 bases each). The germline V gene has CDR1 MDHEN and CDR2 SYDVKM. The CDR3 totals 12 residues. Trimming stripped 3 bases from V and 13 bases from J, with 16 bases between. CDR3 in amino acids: CASSLTGLLHYF. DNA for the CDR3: TGTGCCAGCAGTTTGACAGGACTACTCCACTACTTC.

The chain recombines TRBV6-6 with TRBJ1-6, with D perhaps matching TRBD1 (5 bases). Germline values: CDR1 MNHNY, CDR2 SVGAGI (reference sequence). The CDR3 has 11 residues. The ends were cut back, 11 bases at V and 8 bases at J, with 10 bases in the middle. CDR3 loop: CASGADSPLHF. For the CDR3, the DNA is TGTGCCTCCGGGGCGGATTCACCCCTCCACTTT.

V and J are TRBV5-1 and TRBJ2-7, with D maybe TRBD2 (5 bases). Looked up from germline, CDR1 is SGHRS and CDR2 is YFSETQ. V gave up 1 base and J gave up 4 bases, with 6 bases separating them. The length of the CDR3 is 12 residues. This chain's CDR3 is CASSLRGYEQYF. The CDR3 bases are TGCGCCAGCAGCTTGAGAGGGTACGAGCAGTACTTC.

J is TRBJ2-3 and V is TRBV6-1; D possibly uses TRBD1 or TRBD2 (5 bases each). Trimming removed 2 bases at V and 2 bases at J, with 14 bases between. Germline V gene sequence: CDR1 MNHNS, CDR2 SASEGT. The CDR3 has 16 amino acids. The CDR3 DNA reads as TGTGCCAGCAGTGAAACCCCGGGACCCTCCACAGATACGCAGTATTTT. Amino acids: CASSETPGPSTDTQYF.

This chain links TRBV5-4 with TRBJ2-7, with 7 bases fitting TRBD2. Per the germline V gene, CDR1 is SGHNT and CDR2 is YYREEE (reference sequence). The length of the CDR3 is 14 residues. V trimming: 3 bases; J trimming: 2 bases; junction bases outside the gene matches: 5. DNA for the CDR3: TGTGCCAGCAGCTCCCGGGACTACCCCTACGAGCAGTACTTC. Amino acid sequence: CASSSRDYPYEQYF. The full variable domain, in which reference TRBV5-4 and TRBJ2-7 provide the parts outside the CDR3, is ETGVTQSPTHLIKTRGQQVTLRCSSQSGHNTVSWYQQALGQGPQFIFQYYREEENGRGNFPPRFSGLQFPNYSSELNVNALELDDSALYLCASSSRDYPYEQYFGPGTRLTVT.

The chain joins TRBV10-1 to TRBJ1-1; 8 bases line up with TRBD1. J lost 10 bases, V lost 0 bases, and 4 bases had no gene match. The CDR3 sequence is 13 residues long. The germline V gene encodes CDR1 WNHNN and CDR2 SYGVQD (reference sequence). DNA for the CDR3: TGCGCCAGCAGTGAGTCATCAGGGGGCCTAGCTTTCTTT. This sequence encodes CASSESSGGLAFF.

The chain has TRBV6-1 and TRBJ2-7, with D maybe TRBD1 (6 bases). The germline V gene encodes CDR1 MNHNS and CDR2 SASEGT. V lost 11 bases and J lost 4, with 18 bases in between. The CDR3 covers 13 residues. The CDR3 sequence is CAASRGDAYEQYF. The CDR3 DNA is TGTGCCGCGTCCAGGGGAGACGCGTACGAGCAGTACTTC.

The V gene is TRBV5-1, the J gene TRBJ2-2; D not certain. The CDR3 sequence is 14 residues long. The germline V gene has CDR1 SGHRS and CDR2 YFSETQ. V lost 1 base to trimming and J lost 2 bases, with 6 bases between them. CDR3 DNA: TGCGCCAGCAGCTTGACTATAAACACCGGGGAGCTGTTTTTT. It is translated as CASSLTINTGELFF.

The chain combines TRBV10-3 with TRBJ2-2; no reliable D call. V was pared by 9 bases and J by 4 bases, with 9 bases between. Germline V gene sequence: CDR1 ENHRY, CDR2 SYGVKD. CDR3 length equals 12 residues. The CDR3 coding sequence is TGTGCCATTAATTCGGGCACCGGGGAGCTGTTTTTT. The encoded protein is CAINSGTGELFF.

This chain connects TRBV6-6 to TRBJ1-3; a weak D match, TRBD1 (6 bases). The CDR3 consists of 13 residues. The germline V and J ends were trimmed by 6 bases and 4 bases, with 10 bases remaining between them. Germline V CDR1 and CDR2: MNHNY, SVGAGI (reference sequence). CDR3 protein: CASSTGQGNTIYF. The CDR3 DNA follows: TGTGCCAGCAGCACCGGACAGGGAAACACCATATATTTT.

Here the CDR3 DNA reads TGTGCCAGCAGTTATAGACAGGGGGCTGATTCACCCCTCCACTTT. Protein product: CASSYRQGADSPLHF. The chain links TRBV6-6 to TRBJ1-6; TRBD1 matches at 10 bases. Germline CDR1 and CDR2: MNHNY and SVGAGI (reference sequence). CDR3 length: 15 amino acids. Trimming cost V 3 bases and J 8 bases; bases outside gene matches: 4.

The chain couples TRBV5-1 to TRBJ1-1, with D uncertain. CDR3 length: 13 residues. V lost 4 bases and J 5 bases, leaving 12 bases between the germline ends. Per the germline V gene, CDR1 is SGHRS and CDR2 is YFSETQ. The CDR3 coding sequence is TGCGCCAGCAGCGCACTTGGACGAACTGAAGCTTTCTTT. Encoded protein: CASSALGRTEAFF.

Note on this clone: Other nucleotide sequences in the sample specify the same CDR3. CDR3 residues: CAWSVRETQYF. CDR3 sequence (DNA): TGTGCCTGGAGTGTACGGGAGACCCAGTACTTC. The V gene is TRBV30, the J gene TRBJ2-5; the D is unclear. The V end was cut by 0 bases, the J end by 5 bases, with 4 bases between. The length of the CDR3 is 11 residues. Germline V CDR1 and CDR2: GTSNPN, SVGIG (reference sequence).

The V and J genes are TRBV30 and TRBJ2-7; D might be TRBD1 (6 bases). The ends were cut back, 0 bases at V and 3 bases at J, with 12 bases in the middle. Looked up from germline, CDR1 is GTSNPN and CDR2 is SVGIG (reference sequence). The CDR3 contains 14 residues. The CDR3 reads CAWSVQGRGYEQYF. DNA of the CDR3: TGTGCCTGGAGTGTACAGGGCCGTGGCTACGAGCAGTACTTC.

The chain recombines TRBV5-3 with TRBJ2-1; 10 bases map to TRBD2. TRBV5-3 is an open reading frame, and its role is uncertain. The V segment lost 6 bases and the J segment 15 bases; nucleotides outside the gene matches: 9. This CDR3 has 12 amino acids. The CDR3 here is CARIQREGPVFF. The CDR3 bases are TGTGCCAGAATCCAGCGGGAGGGCCCGGTGTTCTTC.

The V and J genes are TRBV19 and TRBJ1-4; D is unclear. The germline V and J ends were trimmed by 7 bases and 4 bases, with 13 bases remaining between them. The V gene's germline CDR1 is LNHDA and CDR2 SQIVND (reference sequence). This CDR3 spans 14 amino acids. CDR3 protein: CASTQRASNEKLFF. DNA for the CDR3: TGTGCCAGTACCCAAAGAGCCAGTAATGAAAAACTGTTTTTT.

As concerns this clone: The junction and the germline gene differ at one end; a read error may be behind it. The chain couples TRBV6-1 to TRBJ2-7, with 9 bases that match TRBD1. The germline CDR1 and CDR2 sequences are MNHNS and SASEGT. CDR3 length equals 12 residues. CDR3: CASSEVRTGDHF. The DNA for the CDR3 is TGTGCCAGCAGTGAAGTGAGGACAGGGGACCACTTC.

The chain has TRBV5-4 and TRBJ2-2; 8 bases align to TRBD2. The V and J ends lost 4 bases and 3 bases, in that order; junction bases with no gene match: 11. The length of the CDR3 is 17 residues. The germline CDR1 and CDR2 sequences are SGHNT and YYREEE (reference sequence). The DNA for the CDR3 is TGTGCCAGCAGCCCGCACCCAGCGGGAGTCGACACCGGGGAGCTGTTTTTT. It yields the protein CASSPHPAGVDTGELFF.

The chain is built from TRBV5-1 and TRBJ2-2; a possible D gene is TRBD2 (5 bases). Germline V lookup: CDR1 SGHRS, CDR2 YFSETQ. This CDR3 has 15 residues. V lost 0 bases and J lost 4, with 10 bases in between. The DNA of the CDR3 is TGCGCCAGCAGCTTGGGCGAACGGGGCACCGGGGAGCTGTTTTTT. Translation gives CASSLGERGTGELFF.

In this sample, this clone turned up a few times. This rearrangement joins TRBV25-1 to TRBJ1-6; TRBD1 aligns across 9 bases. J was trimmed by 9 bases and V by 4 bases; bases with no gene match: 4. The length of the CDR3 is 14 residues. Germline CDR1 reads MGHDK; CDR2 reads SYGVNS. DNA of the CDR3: TGTGCCAGCAGTGGGGGACAGGGAGGTTCACCCCTCCACTTT. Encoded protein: CASSGGQGGSPLHF.

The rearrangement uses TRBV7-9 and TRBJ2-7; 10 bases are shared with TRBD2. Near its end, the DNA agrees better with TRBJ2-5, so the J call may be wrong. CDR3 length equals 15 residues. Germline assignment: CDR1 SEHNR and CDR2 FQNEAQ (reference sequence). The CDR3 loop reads CASSLEAGGQETQYF. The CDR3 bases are TGTGCCAGCAGCTTAGAAGCGGGAGGGCAAGAGACCCAGTACTTC.

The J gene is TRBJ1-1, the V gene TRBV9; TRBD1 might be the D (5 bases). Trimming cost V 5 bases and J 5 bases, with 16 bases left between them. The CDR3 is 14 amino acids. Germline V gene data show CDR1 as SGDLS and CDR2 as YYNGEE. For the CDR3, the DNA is TGTGCCAGCAGTTCCCGCGGGGGGTCGACTGAAGCTTTCTTT. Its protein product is CASSSRGGSTEAFF.

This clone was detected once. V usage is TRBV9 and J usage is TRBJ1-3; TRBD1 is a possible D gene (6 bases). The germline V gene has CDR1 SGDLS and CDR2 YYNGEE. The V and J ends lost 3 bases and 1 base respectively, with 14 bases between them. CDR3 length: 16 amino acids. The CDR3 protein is CASSAEYRVSGNTIYF. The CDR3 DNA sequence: TGTGCCAGCAGCGCGGAATACAGGGTATCTGGAAACACCATATATTTT.

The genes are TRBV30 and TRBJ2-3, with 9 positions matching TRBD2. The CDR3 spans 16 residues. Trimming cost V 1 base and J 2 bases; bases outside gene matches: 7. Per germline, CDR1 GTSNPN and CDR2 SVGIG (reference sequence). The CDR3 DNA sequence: TGTGCCTGGAGTGCCCCGACTAGCGGAGTCACAGATACGCAGTATTTT. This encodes CAWSAPTSGVTDTQYF.

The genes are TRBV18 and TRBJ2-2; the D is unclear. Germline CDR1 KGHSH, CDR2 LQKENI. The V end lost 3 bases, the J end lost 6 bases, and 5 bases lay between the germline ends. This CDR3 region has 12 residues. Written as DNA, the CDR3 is TGTGCCAGCTCACCTAGGGCCGGGGAGCTGTTTTTT. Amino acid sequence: CASSPRAGELFF.